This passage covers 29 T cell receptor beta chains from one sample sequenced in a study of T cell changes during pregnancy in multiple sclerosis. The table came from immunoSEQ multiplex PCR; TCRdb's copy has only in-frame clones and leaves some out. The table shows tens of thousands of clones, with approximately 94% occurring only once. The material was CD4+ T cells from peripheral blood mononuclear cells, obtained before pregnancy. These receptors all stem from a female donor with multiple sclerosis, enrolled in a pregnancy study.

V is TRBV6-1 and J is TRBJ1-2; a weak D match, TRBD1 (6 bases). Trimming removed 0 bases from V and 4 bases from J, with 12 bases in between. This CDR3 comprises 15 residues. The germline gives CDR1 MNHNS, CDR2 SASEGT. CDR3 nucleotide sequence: TGTGCCAGCAGTGAAGCCTCTACAGGGCTCTATGGCTACACCTTC. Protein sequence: CASSEASTGLYGYTF.

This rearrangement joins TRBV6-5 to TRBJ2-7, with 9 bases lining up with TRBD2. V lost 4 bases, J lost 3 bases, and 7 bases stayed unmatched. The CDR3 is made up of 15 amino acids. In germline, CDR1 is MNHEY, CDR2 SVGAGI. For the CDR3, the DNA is TGTGCCAGCAGTTTGGGAGCGGGGGGTTACTACGAGCAGTACTTC. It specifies CASSLGAGGYYEQYF.

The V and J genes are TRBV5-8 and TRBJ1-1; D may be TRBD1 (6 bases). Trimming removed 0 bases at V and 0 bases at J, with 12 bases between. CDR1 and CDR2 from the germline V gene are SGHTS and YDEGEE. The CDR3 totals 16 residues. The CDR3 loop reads CASSLGQGSMNTEAFF. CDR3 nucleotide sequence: TGTGCCAGCAGCTTGGGTCAGGGGTCAATGAACACTGAAGCTTTCTTT.

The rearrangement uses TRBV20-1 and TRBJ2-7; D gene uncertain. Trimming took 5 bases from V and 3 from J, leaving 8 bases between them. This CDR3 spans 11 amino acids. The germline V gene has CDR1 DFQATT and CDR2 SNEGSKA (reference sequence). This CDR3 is CSAPRNYEQYF. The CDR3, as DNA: TGCAGTGCTCCGCGCAACTACGAGCAGTACTTC.

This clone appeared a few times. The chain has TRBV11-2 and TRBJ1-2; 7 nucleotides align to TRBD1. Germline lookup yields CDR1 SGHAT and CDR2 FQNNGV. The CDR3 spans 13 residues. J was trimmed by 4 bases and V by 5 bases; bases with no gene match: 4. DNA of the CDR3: TGTGCCAGCAGCCAGACAGGGACCTATGGCTACACCTTC. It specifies CASSQTGTYGYTF.

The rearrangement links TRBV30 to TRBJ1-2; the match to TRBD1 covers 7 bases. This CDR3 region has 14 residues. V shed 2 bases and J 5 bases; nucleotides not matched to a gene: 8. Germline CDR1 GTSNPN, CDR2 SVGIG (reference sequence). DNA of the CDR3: TGTGCCTGGAGTAAGGCAGGGGGTGGGTATGGCTACACCTTC. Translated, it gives CAWSKAGGGYGYTF.

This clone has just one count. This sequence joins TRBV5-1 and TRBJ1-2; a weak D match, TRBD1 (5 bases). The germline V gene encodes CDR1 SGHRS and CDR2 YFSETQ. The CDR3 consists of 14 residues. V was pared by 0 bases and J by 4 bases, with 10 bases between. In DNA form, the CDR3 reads TGCGCCAGCAGCTTGGAGGCAGGGCCCTATGGCTACACCTTC. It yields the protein CASSLEAGPYGYTF.

CDR3: CASSVGGVYQETQYF. For the CDR3, the DNA is TGTGCCAGCAGCGTAGGCGGGGTGTACCAAGAGACCCAGTACTTC. The V and J genes are TRBV9 and TRBJ2-5; possible D gene TRBD2, 6 bases. Trimming cost V 0 bases and J 0 bases, with 9 bases left between them. CDR1 is SGDLS, CDR2 YYNGEE, per germline. There are 15 residues in the CDR3. Supplemented by reference TRBV9 and TRBJ2-5, the full variable domain reads DSGVTQTPKHLITATGQRVTLRCSPRSGDLSVYWYQQSLDQGLQFLIQYYNGEERAKGNILERFSAQQFPDLHSELNLSSLELGDSALYFCASSVGGVYQETQYFGPGTRLLVL.

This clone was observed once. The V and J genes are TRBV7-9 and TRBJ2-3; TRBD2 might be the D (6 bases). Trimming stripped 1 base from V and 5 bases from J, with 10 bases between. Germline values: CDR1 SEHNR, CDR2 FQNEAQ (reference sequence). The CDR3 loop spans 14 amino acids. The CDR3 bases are TGTGCCAGCAGCTTAGTGGACGGGAGAGATACGCAGTATTTT. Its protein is CASSLVDGRDTQYF.

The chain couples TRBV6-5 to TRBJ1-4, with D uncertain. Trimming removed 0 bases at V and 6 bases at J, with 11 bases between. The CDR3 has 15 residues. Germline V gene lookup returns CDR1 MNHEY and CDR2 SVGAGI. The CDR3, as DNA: TGTGCCAGCAGTTACTCGACTCGTAAGCATGAAAAACTGTTTTTT. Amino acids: CASSYSTRKHEKLFF.

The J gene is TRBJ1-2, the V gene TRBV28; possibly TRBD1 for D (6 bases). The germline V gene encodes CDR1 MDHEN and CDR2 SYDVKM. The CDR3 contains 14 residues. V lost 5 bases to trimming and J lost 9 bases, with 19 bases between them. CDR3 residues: CASSPSRQESSYTF. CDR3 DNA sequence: TGTGCCAGCAGTCCCTCCCGACAGGAGTCGAGCTACACCTTC.

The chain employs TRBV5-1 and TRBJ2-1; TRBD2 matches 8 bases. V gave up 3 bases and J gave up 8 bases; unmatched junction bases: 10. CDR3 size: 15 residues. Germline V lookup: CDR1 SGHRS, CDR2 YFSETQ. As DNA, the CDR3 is TGCGCCAGCAGCTCTGGTCGTAGCGGGAAGGATGAGCAGTTCTTC. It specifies CASSSGRSGKDEQFF.

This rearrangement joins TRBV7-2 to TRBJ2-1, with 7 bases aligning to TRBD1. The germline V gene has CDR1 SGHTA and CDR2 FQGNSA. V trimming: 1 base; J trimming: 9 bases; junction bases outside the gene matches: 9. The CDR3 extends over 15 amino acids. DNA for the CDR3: TGTGCCAGCAGCTTAGTGGTAAGGGGGCGCGGTGAGCAGTTCTTC. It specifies CASSLVVRGRGEQFF.

CDR3 sequence (DNA): TGTGCCAGCAGTTTCAGTGGGGGCCAGCCTATTTTGAACACTGAAGCTTTCTTT. Translation gives CASSFSGGQPILNTEAFF. The chain carries TRBV28 and TRBJ1-1; tentatively, D is TRBD1 (6 bases). The CDR3 contains 18 residues. Germline V CDR1 and CDR2: MDHEN, SYDVKM. The V end was cut by 3 bases, the J end by 0 bases, with 20 bases between.

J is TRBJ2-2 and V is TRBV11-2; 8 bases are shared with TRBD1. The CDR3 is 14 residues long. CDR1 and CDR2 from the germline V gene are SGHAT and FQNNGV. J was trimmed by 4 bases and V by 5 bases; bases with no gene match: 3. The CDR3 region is CASSDRGGTGELFF. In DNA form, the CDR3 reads TGTGCCAGCAGCGACAGGGGAGGCACCGGGGAGCTGTTTTTT. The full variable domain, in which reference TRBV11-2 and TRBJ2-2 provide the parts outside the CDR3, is EAGVAQSPRYKIIEKRQSVAFWCNPISGHATLYWYQQILGQGPKLLIQFQNNGVVDDSQLPKDRFSAERLKGVDSTLKIQPAKLEDSAVYLCASSDRGGTGELFFGEGSRLTVL.

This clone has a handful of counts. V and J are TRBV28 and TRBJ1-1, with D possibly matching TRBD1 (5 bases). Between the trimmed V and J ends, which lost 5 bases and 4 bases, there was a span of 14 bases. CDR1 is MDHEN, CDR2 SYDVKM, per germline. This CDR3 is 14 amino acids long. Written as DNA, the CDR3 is TGTGCCAGCAGTGTCGCAGGGTTCGCCACTGAAGCTTTCTTT. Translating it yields CASSVAGFATEAFF.

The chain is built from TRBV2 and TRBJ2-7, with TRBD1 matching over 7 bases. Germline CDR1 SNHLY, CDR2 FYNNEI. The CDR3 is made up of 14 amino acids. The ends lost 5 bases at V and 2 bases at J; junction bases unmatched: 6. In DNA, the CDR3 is TGTGCCAGCAGTTCACAGGGGAATGCCTACGAGCAGTACTTC. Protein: CASSSQGNAYEQYF.

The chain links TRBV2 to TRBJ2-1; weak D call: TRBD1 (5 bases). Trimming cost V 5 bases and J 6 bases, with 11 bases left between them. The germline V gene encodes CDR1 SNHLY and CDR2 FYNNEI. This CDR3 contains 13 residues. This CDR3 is CASSTSGRNEQFF. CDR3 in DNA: TGTGCCAGCAGTACATCAGGGCGCAATGAGCAGTTCTTC.

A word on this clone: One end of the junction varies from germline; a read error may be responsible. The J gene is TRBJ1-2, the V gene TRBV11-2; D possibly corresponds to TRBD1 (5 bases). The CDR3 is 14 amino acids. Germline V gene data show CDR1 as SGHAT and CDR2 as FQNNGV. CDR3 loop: CASSLGQPNYGYTF. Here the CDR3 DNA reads TGTGCCAGCAGCTTAGGACAGCCGAACTATGGTTACACCTTC. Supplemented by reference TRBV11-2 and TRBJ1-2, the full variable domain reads EAGVAQSPRYKIIEKRQSVAFWCNPISGHATLYWYQQILGQGPKLLIQFQNNGVVDDSQLPKDRFSAERLKGVDSTLKIQPAKLEDSAVYLCASSLGQPNYGYTFGSGTRLTVV.

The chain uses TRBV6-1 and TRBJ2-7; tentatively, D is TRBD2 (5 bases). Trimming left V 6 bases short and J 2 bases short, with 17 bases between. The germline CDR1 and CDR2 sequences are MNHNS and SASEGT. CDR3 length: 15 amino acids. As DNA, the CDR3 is TGTGCCAGCAGCGAACCGGGGAATCTTCCCTACGAGCAGTACTTC. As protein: CASSEPGNLPYEQYF.

The CDR3 nucleotides read TGTGCCAGCAGAAGGGGGGGAAGCGGGAGAACGAACACCGGGGAGCTGTTTTTT. This translates into CASRRGGSGRTNTGELFF. The chain carries TRBV11-2 and TRBJ2-2; TRBD2 matches at 8 bases. Germline-derived CDR1 and CDR2 are SGHAT and FQNNGV. This CDR3 region has 18 residues. J lost 0 bases, V lost 6 bases, and 12 bases had no gene match. Complete variable domain (other parts from reference TRBV11-2 and TRBJ2-2): EAGVAQSPRYKIIEKRQSVAFWCNPISGHATLYWYQQILGQGPKLLIQFQNNGVVDDSQLPKDRFSAERLKGVDSTLKIQPAKLEDSAVYLCASRRGGSGRTNTGELFFGEGSRLTVL.

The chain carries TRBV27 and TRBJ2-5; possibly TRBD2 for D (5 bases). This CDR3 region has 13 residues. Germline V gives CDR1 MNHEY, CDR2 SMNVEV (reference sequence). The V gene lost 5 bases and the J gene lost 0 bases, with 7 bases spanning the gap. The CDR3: CASSRRDQETQYF. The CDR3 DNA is TGTGCCAGCAGTAGGCGGGACCAAGAGACCCAGTACTTC.

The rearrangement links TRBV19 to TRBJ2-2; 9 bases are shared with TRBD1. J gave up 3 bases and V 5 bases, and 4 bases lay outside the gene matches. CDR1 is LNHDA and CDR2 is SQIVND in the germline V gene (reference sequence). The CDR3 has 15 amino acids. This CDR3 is CASSLQGADTGELFF. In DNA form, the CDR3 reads TGTGCCAGTAGTTTACAGGGGGCCGACACCGGGGAGCTGTTTTTT.

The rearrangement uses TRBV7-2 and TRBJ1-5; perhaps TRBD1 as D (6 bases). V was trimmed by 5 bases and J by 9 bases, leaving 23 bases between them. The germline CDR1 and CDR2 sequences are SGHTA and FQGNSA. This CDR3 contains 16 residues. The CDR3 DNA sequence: TGTGCCAGCAGCCCCCCGGGACACACTTCAGCCAGGCCCCAGCATTTT. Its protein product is CASSPPGHTSARPQHF.

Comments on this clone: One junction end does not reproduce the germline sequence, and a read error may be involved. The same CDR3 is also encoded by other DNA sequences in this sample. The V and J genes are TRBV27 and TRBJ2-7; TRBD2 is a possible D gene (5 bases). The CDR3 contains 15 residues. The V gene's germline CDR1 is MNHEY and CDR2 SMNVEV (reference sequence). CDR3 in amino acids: CASSLADWRLDEQYF. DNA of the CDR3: TGTGCCAGCAGTTTGGCCGACTGGAGGTTGGACGAGCAGTACTTT.

This chain's CDR3 is CASSVLAEQFF. The CDR3 DNA is TGTGCCAGCAGTGTTCTAGCGGAGCAGTTCTTC. The rearrangement links TRBV2 to TRBJ2-1; TRBD2 is a possible D gene (6 bases). CDR3 length equals 11 residues. Germline V lookup: CDR1 SNHLY, CDR2 FYNNEI. The V end was cut by 4 bases, the J end by 10 bases, with 8 bases between.

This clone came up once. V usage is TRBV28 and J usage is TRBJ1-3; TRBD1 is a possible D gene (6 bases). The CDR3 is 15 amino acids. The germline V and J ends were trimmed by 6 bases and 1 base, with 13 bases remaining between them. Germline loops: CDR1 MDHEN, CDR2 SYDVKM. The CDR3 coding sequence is TGTGCCAGCAGCCGTAGGGGGATTTCTGGAAACACCATATATTTT. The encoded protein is CASSRRGISGNTIYF.

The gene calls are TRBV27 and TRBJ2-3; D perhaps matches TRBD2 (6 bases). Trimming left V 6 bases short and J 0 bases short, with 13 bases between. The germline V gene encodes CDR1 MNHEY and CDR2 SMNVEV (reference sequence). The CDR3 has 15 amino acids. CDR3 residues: CASRRRETSTDTQYF. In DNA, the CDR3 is TGTGCCAGCAGACGGAGGGAGACTAGCACAGATACGCAGTATTTT.

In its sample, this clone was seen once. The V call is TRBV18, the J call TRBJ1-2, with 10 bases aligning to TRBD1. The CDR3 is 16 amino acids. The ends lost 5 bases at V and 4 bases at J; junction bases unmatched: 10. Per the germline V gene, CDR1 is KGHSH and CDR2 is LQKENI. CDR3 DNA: TGTGCCAGCTCAACAACCGGGACAGGGGAGGGCTATGGCTACACCTTC. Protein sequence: CASSTTGTGEGYGYTF.